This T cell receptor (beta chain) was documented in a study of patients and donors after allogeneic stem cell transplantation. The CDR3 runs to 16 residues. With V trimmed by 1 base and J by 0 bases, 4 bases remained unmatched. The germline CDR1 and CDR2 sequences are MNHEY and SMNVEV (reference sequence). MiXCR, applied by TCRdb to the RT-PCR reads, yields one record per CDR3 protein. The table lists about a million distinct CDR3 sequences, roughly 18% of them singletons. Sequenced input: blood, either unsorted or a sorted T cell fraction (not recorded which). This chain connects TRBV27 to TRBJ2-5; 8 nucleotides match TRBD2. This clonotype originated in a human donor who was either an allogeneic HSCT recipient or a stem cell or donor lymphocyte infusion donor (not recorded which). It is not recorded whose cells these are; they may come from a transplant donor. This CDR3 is CASSLLGSGDQETQYF. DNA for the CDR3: TGTGCCAGCAGTTTATTAGGTAGCGGGGACCAAGAGACCCAGTACTTC.